The source of this T cell receptor beta chain is a study of graft-versus-host responses after intestinal transplantation (TCRdb year 2021). With respect to the entire study: Multivisceral, liver-intestinal, or isolated intestinal transplants were received by the recipients. Every recipient was given anti-thymocyte globulin induction, followed by around three years of maintenance tacrolimus and steroids. Bulk TCR-beta CDR3 sequencing was used to track graft-versus-host and host-versus-graft alloreactive T cell clones in the graft, circulation and bone marrow after intestinal transplantation. Alloreactive clones were identified by sequencing pre-transplant mixed lymphocyte reaction products and comparing these products with unstimulated pre-transplant donor and recipient T cells. The cohort enrolled about two dozen intestinal transplant recipients, one of whom was a retransplant, and a few patients without pretransplant specimens were excluded. A peak of at least 4% donor T cells among recipient peripheral blood mononuclear cells was the definition used for donor T cell macrochimerism. Rather than going through the commercial service, samples from three later patients were sequenced in-house on an Illumina MiSeq and processed with MiXCR.

Here is what the overall study found, with its caveats: Early after transplant, peak levels of circulating GvH clones were found to be associated with declines in HvG clones. GvH clones were found in recipient bone marrow, and some of the GvH clones appeared earlier in ileal mucosa or blood, which is consistent with an intestinal mucosal origin. High GvH to HvG T cell clonal ratios were observed in the allografts of patients with donor T cell macrochimerism. The conclusions were limited by the relatively low number and heterogeneity of the intestinal transplant patients.

The time point label for this specimen denotes: cells obtained before transplantation from donor or recipient. CD3+CD4+ and CD3+CD8+ populations were FACS-sorted from unstimulated pre-transplant donor and recipient cells taken from spleen or lymph nodes. Library preparation was by the immunoSEQ multiplex PCR assay. For most patients, genomic DNA was isolated with the Qiagen DNeasy Blood and Tissue Kit and shipped frozen to Adaptive Biotechnologies for TCR sequencing. For most patients, genomic DNA was subjected to high-throughput TCR-beta CDR3 sequencing by Adaptive Biotechnologies. Per the authors' processing: TCR sequencing data were retrieved from Adaptive's ImmunoSEQ software for around 20 patients, whereas a few other patients were processed with MiXCR and VDJtools. To correct CD4 versus CD8 sorting errors, sequences present in both subsets at a frequency ratio below 5:1 were removed. CDR3 nucleotide sequences shared between donor and recipient were removed because their origin could not be assigned. To be classed as alloreactive, a clone needed at least 2-fold expansion over unstimulated cells and a minimum CFSE-low frequency of 0.002% (template counts) or 0.001% (read counts). Clones were considered mappable if detected in sequenced pre-transplant spleen, lymph node, or MLR CFSE-low populations of the donor or recipient. Cumulative frequency of alloreactive clones was calculated as a percentage of all sequences weighted by copy number. Sourced from immuneACCESS, this table was stored by TCRdb with only in-frame sequences that have V and J called. A share of the clones is absent; for the studies checked, an unresolved V gene accounts for under half, and the remainder has no known explanation. For V, J and clone size, that table is used; D and trimming come from the DNA. Counted in this sample were about 96,000 clones; 80% to 95% of them appeared once. Around 0.15% of the sample belongs to the ten largest clones.

From its cysteine to its phenylalanine, the CDR3 spans 15 amino acids. Just the 45-base CDR3 DNA is kept, in frame starting at base 1. Sequences SGHTA (CDR1) and FQGNSA (CDR2) are obtained from the germline V gene. V is shortened by 3 bases, J by 2 bases, and the region joining them spans 14 bases. Of note for this clone: Its antigen is unknown. There are no base qualities to consult, and no much larger clone falls within one base.

The sample was unstimulated CD4+ T cells sorted from spleen or lymph node cells, taken before intestinal transplant. This receptor was identified in a human donor who received an intestinal transplant. The chain links TRBV7-2 with TRBJ2-7, and TRBD1 may be the D gene, going by 6 matching bases. The DNA reads as follows: TGTGCCAGCAGCTTTCCAGAAGGGACACCCTACGAGCAGTACTTC. Its coded protein is CASSFPEGTPYEQYF.